This T cell receptor (beta chain) is drawn from a study of T cells in pancreatic ductal adenocarcinoma. Study findings and constraints: Blood had more productive templates and roughly 7.5-fold more unique clonotypes than tumor. Mean clonality was approximately 0.1 in tumors and about 0.07 in blood, not significantly different. Tumor-versus-blood clonality comparisons may be biased toward lower tumor diversity.

Selected pancreatic ductal adenocarcinoma patients had undergone surgery without neoadjuvant therapy. Sequencing used immunoSEQ multiplex PCR; TCRdb keeps in-frame clones, though not all of them. Among around 100,000 clones, 90% to 95% were seen once, and the ten largest hold less than 4%. This clone has just one count. Its antigen is unknown. V lost 5 bases and J lost 6; bases outside the gene matches: 6. Germline-derived CDR1 and CDR2 are SGHAT and FQNNGV. This CDR3 comprises 14 residues. The sample comprised PBMCs. The V gene is TRBV11-2, the J gene TRBJ2-1; 8 bases line up with TRBD1. The TCR was taken from a human donor with pancreatic ductal adenocarcinoma. The CDR3 nucleotides are TGTGCCAGCAGCACCGGACAGGGAGGCAATGAGCAGTTCTTC. Encoded protein: CASSTGQGGNEQFF. Using reference TRBV11-2 and TRBJ2-1 for the parts outside the CDR3, the full variable domain is EAGVAQSPRYKIIEKRQSVAFWCNPISGHATLYWYQQILGQGPKLLIQFQNNGVVDDSQLPKDRFSAERLKGVDSTLKIQPAKLEDSAVYLCASSTGQGGNEQFFGPGTRLTVL.